This TCR beta chain was captured by sequencing in a study of response to subunit inactivated influenza vaccine. This clonotype was seen only a few times. Its antigen is unidentified. TCRdb analysed the RT-PCR reads with MiXCR anew, one entry per CDR3 protein. This sample has 600,000 to 850,000 distinct CDR3 sequences, with 14% found just once. Per the germline V gene, CDR1 is SGHVS and CDR2 is FNYEAQ. The CDR3 has 18 residues. The J segment lost 0 bases and the V segment lost 1 base, leaving 9 bases of the junction unmatched. Study results and caveats: The authors offered the suggestion that each seasonal influenza vaccination recruits few new T cells.

This TCR was recovered from a man aged 50-59 years who received an inactivated influenza vaccine. Sequenced material: PBMCs from blood, taken 14 to 15 days before vaccination. V gene TRBV7-6 combines with J gene TRBJ1-3; 7 bases fit TRBD1. The CDR3 region is CASSLESAGGSSGNTIYF. The CDR3 DNA follows: TGTGCCAGCAGCTTAGAATCCGCAGGGGGTTCCTCTGGAAACACCATATATTTT.